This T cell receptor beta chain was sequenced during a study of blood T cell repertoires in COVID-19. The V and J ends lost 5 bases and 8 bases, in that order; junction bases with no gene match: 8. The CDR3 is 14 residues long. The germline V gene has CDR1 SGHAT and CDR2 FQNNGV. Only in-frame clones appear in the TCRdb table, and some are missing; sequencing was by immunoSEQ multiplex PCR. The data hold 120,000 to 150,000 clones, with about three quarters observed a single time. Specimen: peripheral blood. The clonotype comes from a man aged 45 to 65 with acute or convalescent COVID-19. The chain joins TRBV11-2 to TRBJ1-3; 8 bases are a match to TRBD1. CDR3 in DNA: TGTGCCAGCAGCCTACCGACAGGGGAGGACACCATATATTTT. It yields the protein CASSLPTGEDTIYF.